What follows are 12 T cell receptor beta chains derived from one specimen sequenced in a study of blood T cell repertoires in COVID-19. Profiled with immunoSEQ multiplex PCR; TCRdb holds only in-frame clones, not every one. The sample has around 250,000 clones; 80% to 85% are singletons. Sequencing used peripheral blood. Every receptor here comes from a young woman with acute or convalescent COVID-19.

The gene calls are TRBV7-2 and TRBJ2-5; D possibly corresponds to TRBD2 (6 bases). Germline V gives CDR1 SGHTA, CDR2 FQGNSA. This CDR3 is built from 15 residues. With 2 bases removed from V and 0 bases from J, the gap between germline ends came to 10 bases. CDR3 residues: CASSLSGYYQETQYF. In nucleotides, the CDR3 is TGTGCCAGCAGCTTAAGCGGGTACTACCAAGAGACCCAGTACTTC.

The genes are TRBV30 and TRBJ1-2; 9 bases match TRBD1. There are 14 residues in the CDR3. The ends lost 2 bases at V and 5 bases at J; junction bases unmatched: 6. Germline CDR1 and CDR2: GTSNPN and SVGIG (reference sequence). DNA for the CDR3: TGTGCCTGGAGTAATACAGGGGGCAAGTATGGCTACACCTTC. Translated, it gives CAWSNTGGKYGYTF.

The J gene is TRBJ2-7, the V gene TRBV6-5; D gene uncertain. CDR3 length: 14 residues. The V gene lost 5 bases and the J gene lost 3 bases, with 14 bases spanning the gap. Germline CDR1 and CDR2: MNHEY and SVGAGI. The CDR3 DNA is TGTGCCAGCAGTCGAGACATGTTGGGCTACGAGCAGTACTTC. This encodes CASSRDMLGYEQYF.

The chain carries TRBV9 and TRBJ2-2; 7 bases align to TRBD2. The CDR3 runs to 18 residues. Looked up from germline, CDR1 is SGDLS and CDR2 is YYNGEE. The ends lost 4 bases at V and 6 bases at J; junction bases unmatched: 18. CDR3 protein: CASSLGPFGGSGSGELFF. The DNA for the CDR3 is TGTGCCAGCAGCCTCGGCCCCTTCGGCGGGAGCGGGTCCGGGGAGCTGTTTTTT.

The chain employs TRBV9 and TRBJ2-5; 13 positions match TRBD2. Looked up from germline, CDR1 is SGDLS and CDR2 is YYNGEE. This CDR3 is 16 amino acids long. Unmatched junction bases numbered 1, after V lost 2 bases and J lost 0 bases. The CDR3 spells CASSVGTSGNQETQYF. The DNA for the CDR3 is TGTGCCAGCAGCGTTGGGACTAGCGGGAACCAAGAGACCCAGTACTTC.

Concerning this clone: Other DNA sequences in the same sample also yield this CDR3. The chain uses TRBV19 and TRBJ2-7, with D perhaps TRBD1 (5 bases). The V end lost 7 bases, the J end lost 1 base, and 11 bases lay between the germline ends. The germline CDR1 and CDR2 sequences are LNHDA and SQIVND (reference sequence). The CDR3 spans 13 residues. CDR3 in amino acids: CASTPTGSYEQYF. As DNA, the CDR3 is TGTGCCAGTACCCCAACAGGATCCTACGAGCAGTACTTC.

This clone was counted at least ten times. J is TRBJ2-2 and V is TRBV7-3; the match to TRBD1 covers 8 bases. Trimming cost V 4 bases and J 1 base; bases outside gene matches: 8. The CDR3 covers 17 residues. CDR1 is SGHTA and CDR2 is FQGTGA in the germline V gene. The CDR3 here is CASSYDIGQGNTGELFF. In DNA form, the CDR3 reads TGTGCCAGCAGCTACGACATCGGACAGGGGAACACCGGGGAGCTGTTTTTT.

The chain carries TRBV7-9 and TRBJ1-1, with TRBD1 identical over 10 bases. Germline CDR1 and CDR2: SEHNR and FQNEAQ (reference sequence). The V segment lost 5 bases and the J segment 3 bases; nucleotides outside the gene matches: 15. This CDR3 spans 18 amino acids. As DNA, the CDR3 is TGTGCCAGCAGCCAGAACCACGGGACAGGGGATGGGGACACTGAAGCTTTCTTT. It encodes CASSQNHGTGDGDTEAFF.

The rearrangement joins TRBV27 to TRBJ2-3; 8 bases fit TRBD2. This CDR3 is 14 amino acids long. Germline V gene data show CDR1 as MNHEY and CDR2 as SMNVEV (reference sequence). Trimming removed 5 bases from V and 5 bases from J; junction bases left unmatched: 6. DNA of the CDR3: TGTGCCAGCAGTACGGCCCTAGCGGGAGATACGCAGTATTTT. Residues: CASSTALAGDTQYF.

This chain uses TRBV28 with TRBJ1-4; a weak D match, TRBD1 (6 bases). CDR1 MDHEN and CDR2 SYDVKM come from the germline V gene. Trimming took 4 bases from V and 8 from J, leaving 17 bases between them. This CDR3 comprises 15 residues. The CDR3 here is CASSSRGSPFEKLFF. The CDR3 DNA is TGTGCCAGCAGTTCCAGGGGTAGCCCGTTCGAAAAACTGTTTTTT.

The chain employs TRBV6-5 and TRBJ1-1, with D possibly being TRBD1 (5 bases). The CDR3 is 15 amino acids. Deletions cut 0 bases from V and 4 bases from J, with 12 bases between. Germline V gene sequence: CDR1 MNHEY, CDR2 SVGAGI. CDR3 bases: TGTGCCAGCAGTTACTCCGCGGAGGGGTCCACTGAAGCTTTCTTT. Protein product: CASSYSAEGSTEAFF.

This clone was found a few times. The chain carries TRBV29-1 and TRBJ2-2, with TRBD2 matching 7 bases. Germline lookup yields CDR1 SQVTM and CDR2 ANQGSEA. The CDR3 loop spans 16 amino acids. The V segment lost 0 bases and the J segment 0 bases; nucleotides outside the gene matches: 4. CDR3 nucleotides: TGCAGCGTTGAAGATCCTGCGGGAGCGAACACCGGGGAGCTGTTTTTT. As protein: CSVEDPAGANTGELFF.